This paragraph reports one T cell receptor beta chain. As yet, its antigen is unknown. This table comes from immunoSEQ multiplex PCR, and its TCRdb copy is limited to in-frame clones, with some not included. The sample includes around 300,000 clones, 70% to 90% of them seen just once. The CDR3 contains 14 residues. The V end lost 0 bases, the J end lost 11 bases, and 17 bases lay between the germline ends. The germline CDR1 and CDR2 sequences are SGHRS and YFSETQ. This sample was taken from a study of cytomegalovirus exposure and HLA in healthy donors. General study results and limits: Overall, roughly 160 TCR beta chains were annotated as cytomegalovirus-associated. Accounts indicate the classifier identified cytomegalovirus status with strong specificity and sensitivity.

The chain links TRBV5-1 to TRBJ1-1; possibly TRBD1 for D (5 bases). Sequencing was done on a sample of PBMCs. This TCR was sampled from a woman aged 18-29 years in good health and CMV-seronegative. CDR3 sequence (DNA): TGCGCCAGCAGCTTGGCCCCGTCGACGGGGGGGGCTTTCTTT. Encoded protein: CASSLAPSTGGAFF. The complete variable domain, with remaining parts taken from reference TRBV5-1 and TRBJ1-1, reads KAGVTQTPRYLIKTRGQQVTLSCSPISGHRSVSWYQQTPGQGLQFLFEYFSETQRNKGNFPGRFSGRQFSNSRSEMNVSTLELGDSALYLCASSLAPSTGGAFFGQGTRLTVV.